This T cell receptor (beta chain) was identified during a study of regulatory T cells in long-lasting Graves disease. Across the whole study: By definition, persistent Graves' disease involved antithyroid drugs for over 5 years alongside positive TSH receptor antibodies.

CDR3 length: 18 amino acids. The germline V gene encodes CDR1 SGHTA and CDR2 FQGNSA. V trimming: 1 base; J trimming: 6 bases; junction bases outside the gene matches: 8. Indicated time point: persistent/refractory GD, antithyroid drugs over 5 years with positive TRAb. RNA extracted from PBMCs served as the sequencing template. Graves' disease diagnosis relied on American Thyroid Association guidelines. All patients originated from an endocrinology department located in Xi'an, China. Investigators prepared the TCR beta libraries by applying iRepertoire HTBI primers and Arm-PCR of CDR3 regions. TCRdb redid the calling of the multiplex PCR reads with MiXCR, one entry per CDR3 protein. The sample has roughly 400,000 distinct CDR3 sequences, less than 25% seen once.

Sequences were derived from peripheral blood mononuclear cells (PBMCs), sampled when the disease was refractory, from a patient treated with antithyroid drugs. This receptor was obtained from a female donor with Graves disease. V is TRBV7-2 and J is TRBJ2-1, with TRBD2 matching 14 bases. The CDR3 coding sequence is TGTGCCAGCAGCTTAGTCTCGGGACTAGCGGGAGTTGGCAATGAGCAGTTCTTC. It codes for CASSLVSGLAGVGNEQFF.